This T cell receptor (beta chain) is drawn from a study of blood T cells in healthy people across ages. Broader study findings: Roughly linear age-related decline in beta diversity appeared, significant by age approximately 41.

Donors each provided about 9.5 milliliters of peripheral blood. To note about this clonotype: Its antigen is unidentified.

Trimming stripped 5 bases from V and 2 bases from J, with 13 bases between. The germline V gene has CDR1 LNHNV and CDR2 YYDKDF (reference sequence). The CDR3 extends over 15 amino acids. The use of a sample-barcoded 5' primer and a J-beta primer mix characterized a second PCR of roughly 7 to 11 cycles. TCRdb recomputed calls from the 5' RACE reads with MiXCR, one row per CDR3 protein. Found here are some 760,000 distinct CDR3 sequences, 25% of them singletons; the top ten hold just under 9.5%. In addition, the sample was reused for a study of T cells of mothers and their children.

The sequence derives from a boy aged 10-17 years in good health. The V call is TRBV15, the J call TRBJ2-1; possible D gene TRBD1, 6 bases. Source material: blood. CDR3 in amino acids: CATSPFGGAYNEQFF. The CDR3 DNA reads TGTGCCACCAGCCCTTTTGGGGGCGCCTACAATGAGCAGTTCTTC.